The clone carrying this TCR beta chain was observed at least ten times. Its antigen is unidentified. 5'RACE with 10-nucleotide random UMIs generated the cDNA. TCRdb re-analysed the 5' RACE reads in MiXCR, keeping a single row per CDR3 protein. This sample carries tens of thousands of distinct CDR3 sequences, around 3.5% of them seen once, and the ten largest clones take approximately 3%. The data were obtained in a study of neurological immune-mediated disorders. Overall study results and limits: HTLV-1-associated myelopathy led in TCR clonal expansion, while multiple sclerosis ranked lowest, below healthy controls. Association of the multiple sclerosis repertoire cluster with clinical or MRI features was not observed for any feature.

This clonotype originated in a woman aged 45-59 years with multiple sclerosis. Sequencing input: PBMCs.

The CDR3 is CASSPPTSEAFF. CDR3 DNA: TGTGCCAGCAGCCCCCCGACTTCTGAAGCTTTCTTT. This chain connects TRBV3-1 to TRBJ1-1; no firm D call. The CDR3 has 12 amino acids. Germline V gene data show CDR1 as LGHDT and CDR2 as YNNKEL (reference sequence). V lost 4 bases and J lost 6, with 9 bases in between.